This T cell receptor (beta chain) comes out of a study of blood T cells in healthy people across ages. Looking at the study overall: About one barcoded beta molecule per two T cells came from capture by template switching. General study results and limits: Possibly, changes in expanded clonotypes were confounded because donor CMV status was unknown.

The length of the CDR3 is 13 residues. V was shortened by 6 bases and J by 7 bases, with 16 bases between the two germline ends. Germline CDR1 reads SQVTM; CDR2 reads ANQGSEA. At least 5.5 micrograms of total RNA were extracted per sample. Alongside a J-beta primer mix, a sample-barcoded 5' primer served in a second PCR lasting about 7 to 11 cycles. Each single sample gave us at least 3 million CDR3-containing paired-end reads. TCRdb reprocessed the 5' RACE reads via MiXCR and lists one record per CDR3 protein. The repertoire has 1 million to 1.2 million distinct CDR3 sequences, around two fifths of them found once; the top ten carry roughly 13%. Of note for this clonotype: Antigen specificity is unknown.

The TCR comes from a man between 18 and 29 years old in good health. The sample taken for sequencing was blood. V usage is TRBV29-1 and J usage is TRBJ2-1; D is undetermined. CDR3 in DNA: TGCAGCGTCCAAAACAACCCACAGAATGAGCAGTTCTTC. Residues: CSVQNNPQNEQFF.